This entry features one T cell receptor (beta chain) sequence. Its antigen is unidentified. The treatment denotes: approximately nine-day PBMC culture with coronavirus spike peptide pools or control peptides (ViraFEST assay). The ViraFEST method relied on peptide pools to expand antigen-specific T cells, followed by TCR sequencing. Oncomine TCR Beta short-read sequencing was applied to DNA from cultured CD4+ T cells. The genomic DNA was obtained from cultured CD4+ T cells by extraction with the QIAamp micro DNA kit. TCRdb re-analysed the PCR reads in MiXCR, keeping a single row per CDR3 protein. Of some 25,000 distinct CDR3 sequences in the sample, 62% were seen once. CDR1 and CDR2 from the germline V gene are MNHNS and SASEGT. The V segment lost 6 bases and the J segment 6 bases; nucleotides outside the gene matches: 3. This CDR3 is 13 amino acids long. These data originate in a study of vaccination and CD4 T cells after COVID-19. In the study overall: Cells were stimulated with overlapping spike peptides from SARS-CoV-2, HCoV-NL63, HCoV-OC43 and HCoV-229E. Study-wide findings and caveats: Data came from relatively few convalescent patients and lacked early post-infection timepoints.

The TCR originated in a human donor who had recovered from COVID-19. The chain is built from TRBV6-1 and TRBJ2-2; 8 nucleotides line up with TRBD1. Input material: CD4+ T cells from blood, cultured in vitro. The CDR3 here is CASRLQGAGELFF. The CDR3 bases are TGTGCCAGCAGACTACAGGGGGCCGGGGAGCTGTTTTTT.